This TCR beta chain originates from a study of blood T cell repertoires in COVID-19. Overall study context: From T cells, B-cell-depleted T cells, or PBMCs came the material, which was cDNA or gDNA.

As originally analysed: For nucleated cells, counts were estimated from reference gene primer amplification. Sequencing was performed with immunoSEQ multiplex PCR; in TCRdb, only in-frame clones are kept and a portion is missing. V and J calls and clone size follow that table, whereas D and trimming were derived from the DNA. The sample gives 230,000 or so clones, approximately 88% of which show up once; about 2.3% is in the top ten. Sequences were obtained from PBMCs or T cells enriched from blood (not recorded which). This TCR derives from a woman aged 40 to 49 with acute COVID-19.

CDR3 protein: CASSLVLGLYSNQPQHF. The DNA for the CDR3 is TGTGCCAGCAGCTTGGTACTAGGCCTCTATAGCAATCAGCCCCAGCATTTT. The chain recombines TRBV5-5 with TRBJ1-5; no firm D call. This CDR3 spans 17 amino acids. The germline V gene has CDR1 SGHKS and CDR2 YYEKEE (reference sequence). The V and J ends lost 0 bases and 0 bases respectively, with 13 bases between them.